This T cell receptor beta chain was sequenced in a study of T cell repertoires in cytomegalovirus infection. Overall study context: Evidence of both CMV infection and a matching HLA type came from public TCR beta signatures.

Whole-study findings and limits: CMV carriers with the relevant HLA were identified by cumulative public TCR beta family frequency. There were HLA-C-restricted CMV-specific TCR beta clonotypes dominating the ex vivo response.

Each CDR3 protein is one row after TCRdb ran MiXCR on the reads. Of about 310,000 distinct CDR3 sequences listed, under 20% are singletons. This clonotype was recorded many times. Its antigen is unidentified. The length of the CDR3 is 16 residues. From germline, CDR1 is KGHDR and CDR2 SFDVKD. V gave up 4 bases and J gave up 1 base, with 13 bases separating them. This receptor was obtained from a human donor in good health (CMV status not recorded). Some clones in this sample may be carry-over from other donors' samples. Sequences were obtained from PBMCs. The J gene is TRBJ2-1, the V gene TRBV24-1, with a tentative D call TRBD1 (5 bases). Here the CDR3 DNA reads TGTGCCACCAGTGACCCAATGAAGGGGTCCTACAATGAGCAGTTCTTC. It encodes CATSDPMKGSYNEQFF.